This T cell receptor (beta chain) was captured by sequencing in a study of blood T cell repertoires in COVID-19. V lost 6 bases and J lost 8; bases outside the gene matches: 10. This CDR3 is 15 amino acids long. From germline, CDR1 is MGHRA and CDR2 YSYEKL. Authors' data handling: Researchers report that nucleated cell counts were estimated from reference gene primer amplification. Sequenced by immunoSEQ multiplex PCR; TCRdb stores in-frame clones only, minus some. That table supplies the V and J calls and clone size; D and trimming were determined from the DNA. The data show 99,000 or so clones, roughly 80% seen once.

The sample was peripheral blood. The receptor's source is an elderly woman with acute or convalescent COVID-19. The rearrangement uses TRBV4-1 and TRBJ1-4; 9 nucleotides line up with TRBD1. The CDR3 loop is CASRPTGGAGEKLFF. The CDR3 nucleotides are TGCGCCAGCAGGCCAACAGGGGGCGCGGGGGAAAAACTGTTTTTT.